This TCR beta chain derives from a study of shared clonotypes between healthy human individuals. The data were produced by immunoSEQ multiplex PCR, yet TCRdb's version contains in-frame clones alone and is incomplete. The sample has 600,000 to 750,000 clones, about nine tenths seen once. Trimming cost V 4 bases and J 8 bases, with 14 bases left between them. The CDR3 length is 14 residues. Germline assignment: CDR1 MDHEN and CDR2 SYDVKM. The material sequenced was memory CD8+ T cells from PBMCs. Subset here: CD45RO+ cells pooled with CCR7-negative TemRA cells. V gene TRBV28 combines with J gene TRBJ1-4; the D is unclear. The sequence was collected from a man in his late teens or twenties in good health. Some clones in this sample may be carry-over from other donors' samples. CDR3: CASSYSLLGEKLFF. The CDR3 DNA reads as TGTGCCAGCAGTTATTCCTTATTGGGCGAAAAACTGTTTTTT.